These 29 T cell receptor beta chains were sequenced from one sample in a study of cytomegalovirus exposure and HLA in healthy donors (dated by TCRdb to about 2017). Preparation of the library involved the immunoSEQ multiplex PCR assay. TCRdb re-hosts the immuneACCESS table, in-frame sequences only. Its copies lack some clones; in the studies checked, an unresolved V gene accounts for under half of them, and the cause for the rest is not known. The sample profile shows 65,000 to 85,000 clones; approximately 95% of them were found once. The biggest ten clones account for around 0.69% of the sample. Specimen: PBMCs. These receptors came from a woman younger than 35 in good health and CMV-seronegative.

V usage is TRBV14 and J usage is TRBJ2-7, with TRBD2 matching 11 bases. J was trimmed by 6 bases and V by 4 bases; bases with no gene match: 14. This CDR3 region has 17 residues. CDR1 and CDR2 (germline): SGHDN, FVKESK. This CDR3 is CASSRYTALAGVGEQYF. The CDR3 bases are TGTGCCAGCAGCCGATACACCGCACTAGCGGGAGTAGGCGAGCAGTACTTC.

V usage is TRBV7-2 and J usage is TRBJ1-5; D possibly corresponds to TRBD1 (5 bases). CDR3 length equals 17 residues. The germline V gene encodes CDR1 SGHTA and CDR2 FQGNSA. Trimming took off 1 base at V and 3 bases at J, with 16 bases between the two ends. The CDR3 reads CASSLEGRGWNNQPQHF. The CDR3 region has the DNA TGTGCCAGCAGCTTAGAGGGGCGGGGCTGGAACAATCAGCCCCAGCATTTT.

The chain joins TRBV30 to TRBJ1-2, with 12 bases identical to TRBD1. The V gene's germline CDR1 is GTSNPN and CDR2 SVGIG (reference sequence). The CDR3 runs to 16 residues. After removal of 7 bases from V and 7 bases from J, the junction contained 16 bases not matched to a gene. CDR3 sequence: CAYHFSGQGAIFGYTF. The CDR3 bases are TGTGCCTATCACTTTTCGGGACAGGGGGCGATCTTTGGCTACACCTTC. Full variable domain (missing parts from reference TRBV30 and TRBJ1-2): SQTIHQWPATLVQPVGSPLSLECTVEGTSNPNLYWYRQAAGRGLQLLFYSVGIGQISSEVPQNLSASRPQDRQFILSSKKLLLSDSGFYLCAYHFSGQGAIFGYTFGSGTRLTVV.

The CDR3 region is CASSPRQGTSGLLLKQYF. The CDR3 DNA reads TGTGCCAGCAGCCCACGACAGGGGACTAGCGGACTTCTGTTGAAGCAGTACTTC. This chain links TRBV7-9 with TRBJ2-7, with 11 bases aligning to TRBD2. With 5 bases clipped from V and 8 bases from J, the junction kept 20 bases outside the gene matches. Germline CDR1 is SEHNR and CDR2 is FQNEAQ (reference sequence). The CDR3 totals 18 residues.

The chain links TRBV28 to TRBJ1-1; 7 bases map to TRBD1. The J segment lost 6 bases and the V segment lost 6 bases, leaving 13 bases of the junction unmatched. The CDR3 runs to 15 residues. Germline V gene lookup returns CDR1 MDHEN and CDR2 SYDVKM. The CDR3 nucleotides are TGTGCCAGCAGAGAACAGGGGAGAATTTTTGCTGAAGCTTTCTTT. This codes for CASREQGRIFAEAFF.

CDR3: CASSVGQSGANVLTF. CDR3 sequence (DNA): TGTGCCAGCAGCGTAGGACAGTCTGGGGCCAACGTCCTGACTTTC. J is TRBJ2-6 and V is TRBV9, with D perhaps TRBD1 (5 bases). Per the germline V gene, CDR1 is SGDLS and CDR2 is YYNGEE. The CDR3 has 15 residues. Between the trimmed V and J ends, which lost 0 bases and 1 base, there was a span of 5 bases.

V is TRBV6-5 and J is TRBJ2-7; perhaps TRBD2 as D (5 bases). The CDR3 covers 12 residues. Per the germline V gene, CDR1 is MNHEY and CDR2 is SVGAGI. The V gene lost 5 bases and the J gene lost 1 base, with 6 bases spanning the gap. CDR3 DNA sequence: TGTGCCAGCAGTCCGGGATCCTACGAGCAGTACTTC. Encoded protein: CASSPGSYEQYF.

V gene TRBV28 combines with J gene TRBJ2-1; D not resolved. The germline V gene has CDR1 MDHEN and CDR2 SYDVKM. V lost 3 bases and J 0 bases, leaving 12 bases between the germline ends. There are 16 residues in the CDR3. CDR3 region: CASSLLVQLSYNEQFF. The CDR3 DNA reads TGTGCCAGCAGTTTGTTGGTACAGCTCTCCTACAATGAGCAGTTCTTC.

This rearrangement joins TRBV5-1 to TRBJ2-4, with 8 positions matching TRBD1. The V gene's germline CDR1 is SGHRS and CDR2 YFSETQ. The V and J ends lost 4 bases and 3 bases, in that order; junction bases with no gene match: 6. This CDR3 has 15 residues. In nucleotides, the CDR3 is TGCGCCAGCAGCGCGGACAGGGTTGACAAAAACATTCAGTACTTC. Protein product: CASSADRVDKNIQYF.

This clone was counted a single time. The chain employs TRBV11-2 and TRBJ2-1, with D possibly matching TRBD2 (5 bases). Between the trimmed V and J ends, which lost 0 bases and 1 base, there was a span of 7 bases. Germline CDR1 reads SGHAT; CDR2 reads FQNNGV. There are 15 residues in the CDR3. For the CDR3, the DNA is TGTGCCAGCAGCTTAGAAAGGGAGTCCTACAATGAGCAGTTCTTC. It specifies CASSLERESYNEQFF.

This chain uses TRBV5-5 with TRBJ1-1; perhaps TRBD1 as D (5 bases). The CDR3 is 14 residues long. Germline CDR1 and CDR2: SGHKS and YYEKEE (reference sequence). V lost 2 bases and J 0 bases, leaving 8 bases between the germline ends. CDR3: CASSFKTVNTEAFF. CDR3 nucleotide sequence: TGTGCCAGCAGCTTCAAGACAGTGAACACTGAAGCTTTCTTT.

The chain recombines TRBV5-1 with TRBJ2-6, with D possibly being TRBD1 (5 bases). Germline V gene lookup returns CDR1 SGHRS and CDR2 YFSETQ. Deletions cut 2 bases from V and 4 bases from J, with 10 bases between. The CDR3 is 15 amino acids. The DNA for the CDR3 is TGCGCCAGCAGCTTCCAGGGCTCCGGGGCCAACGTCCTGACTTTC. It translates to CASSFQGSGANVLTF.

The chain links TRBV2 to TRBJ1-2; D may be TRBD1 (5 bases). CDR3 length: 15 amino acids. CDR1 SNHLY and CDR2 FYNNEI come from the germline V gene. V was trimmed by 2 bases and J by 6 bases, leaving 16 bases between them. CDR3 amino acids: CASSEPSGGKNGYTF. In DNA, the CDR3 is TGTGCCAGCAGTGAACCGAGTGGGGGGAAAAATGGCTACACCTTC. Together with reference TRBV2 and TRBJ1-2, the CDR3 gives the full variable domain: EPEVTQTPSHQVTQMGQEVILRCVPISNHLYFYWYRQILGQKVEFLVSFYNNEISEKSEIFDDQFSVERPDGSNFTLKIRSTKLEDSAMYFCASSEPSGGKNGYTFGSGTRLTVV.

This clone was seen a handful of times. The chain combines TRBV5-5 with TRBJ2-2, with a possible D match to TRBD1 (6 bases). The CDR3 extends over 15 amino acids. Germline V gives CDR1 SGHKS, CDR2 YYEKEE (reference sequence). Trimming pared 0 bases from V and 0 bases from J, leaving 6 bases between. The CDR3 nucleotides read TGTGCCAGCAGCTTGGACAGGGCGAACACCGGGGAGCTGTTTTTT. This sequence encodes CASSLDRANTGELFF. The complete variable domain, with remaining parts taken from reference TRBV5-5 and TRBJ2-2, reads DAGVTQSPTHLIKTRGQQVTLRCSPISGHKSVSWYQQVLGQGPQFIFQYYEKEERGRGNFPDRFSARQFPNYSSELNVNALLLGDSALYLCASSLDRANTGELFFGEGSRLTVL.

V and J are TRBV6-1 and TRBJ2-1, with 10 bases matching TRBD2. CDR1 MNHNS and CDR2 SASEGT come from the germline V gene. CDR3 length: 18 amino acids. The V and J ends lost 0 bases and 4 bases, in that order; junction bases with no gene match: 9. Here the CDR3 DNA reads TGTGCCAGCAGTGAAGCGGTCCGGGGACTAGCGTGGTACAATGAGCAGTTCTTC. Amino acid sequence: CASSEAVRGLAWYNEQFF.

The rearrangement uses TRBV2 and TRBJ1-5, with 7 bases aligning to TRBD1. Germline CDR1 SNHLY, CDR2 FYNNEI. J gave up 5 bases and V 3 bases, and 1 base lay outside the gene matches. The CDR3 spans 13 residues. The CDR3 region has the DNA TGTGCCAGCAGTGACAGGGGGTATCAGCCCCAGCATTTT. As protein: CASSDRGYQPQHF.

J is TRBJ2-7 and V is TRBV10-1; D gene ambiguous. CDR3 length: 12 amino acids. The germline CDR1 and CDR2 sequences are WNHNN and SYGVQD (reference sequence). V was pared by 3 bases and J by 6 bases, with 9 bases between. This chain's CDR3 is CASSDPFSEQYF. CDR3 bases: TGCGCCAGCAGTGACCCGTTCTCCGAGCAGTACTTC.

The chain links TRBV4-1 to TRBJ2-3, with no clear D. With 0 bases removed from V and 2 bases from J, the gap between germline ends came to 9 bases. The germline gives CDR1 MGHRA, CDR2 YSYEKL. CDR3 length: 15 residues. CDR3 coding DNA: TGCGCCAGCAGCCAAGACGTTCAGGACACAGATACGCAGTATTTT. Translated: CASSQDVQDTDTQYF.

This clone was found once. The chain combines TRBV7-2 with TRBJ2-7; 7 bases are a match to TRBD2. The V gene's germline CDR1 is SGHTA and CDR2 FQGNSA. The trim removed 5 bases at V and 3 bases at J, leaving 13 bases unmatched. The CDR3 length is 16 residues. For the CDR3, the DNA is TGTGCCAGCAGCGGAGGCGGGGGACCGGCCCTCTACGAGCAGTACTTC. This sequence encodes CASSGGGGPALYEQYF. Filled out from reference TRBV7-2 and TRBJ2-7, the complete variable domain reads GAGVSQSPSNKVTEKGKDVELRCDPISGHTALYWYRQSLGQGLEFLIYFQGNSAPDKSGLPSDRFSAERTGGSVSTLTIQRTQQEDSAVYLCASSGGGGPALYEQYFGPGTRLTVT.

The CDR3 loop reads CASSPWDSNYGYTF. The CDR3 region has the DNA TGTGCCAGCAGCCCTTGGGACAGCAACTATGGCTACACCTTC. The chain is built from TRBV2 and TRBJ1-2, with TRBD1 matching over 7 bases. CDR1 and CDR2 from the germline V gene are SNHLY and FYNNEI. The V gene end was trimmed by 6 bases and the J gene end by 2 bases; junction bases not matched to a gene: 6. There are 14 residues in the CDR3.

The rearrangement uses TRBV4-1 and TRBJ1-5; TRBD1 might be the D (6 bases). CDR1 is MGHRA, CDR2 YSYEKL, per germline. V was trimmed by 6 bases and J by 6 bases, leaving 18 bases between them. The CDR3 extends over 15 amino acids. The CDR3 coding sequence is TGCGCCAGCAGTCGTCTGGGGGGGCTTGGTCAGCCCCAGCATTTT. As protein: CASSRLGGLGQPQHF.

V gene TRBV4-3 combines with J gene TRBJ1-1; D is perhaps TRBD1 (6 bases). The CDR3 runs to 16 residues. CDR1 and CDR2 from the germline V gene are LGHNA and YSLEER. Deletions cut 4 bases from V and 3 bases from J, with 18 bases between. This CDR3 reads CASSPTAQGPYTEAFF. The CDR3 DNA follows: TGCGCCAGCAGCCCCACCGCACAGGGCCCTTACACTGAAGCTTTCTTT.

This sequence joins TRBV10-3 and TRBJ2-5, with D unresolved. The CDR3 covers 14 residues. Trimming pared 2 bases from V and 0 bases from J, leaving 7 bases between. The germline gives CDR1 ENHRY, CDR2 SYGVKD. DNA of the CDR3: TGTGCCATCAGTGAGCCTAAGTACCAAGAGACCCAGTACTTC. Protein sequence: CAISEPKYQETQYF.

The CDR3 reads CASSPWTAQETQYF. The DNA for the CDR3 is TGTGCCAGCAGCCCATGGACAGCTCAAGAGACCCAGTACTTC. This chain uses TRBV14 with TRBJ2-5, with D possibly matching TRBD1 (6 bases). Germline V gene sequence: CDR1 SGHDN, CDR2 FVKESK. This CDR3 region has 14 residues. The V and J ends lost 4 bases and 2 bases respectively, with 11 bases between them.

The sample holds one count of this clone. The gene calls are TRBV30 and TRBJ2-5; the D gene is possibly TRBD2 (5 bases). The CDR3 contains 14 residues. V dropped 3 bases and J dropped 5 bases, with 16 bases sitting between them. Germline values: CDR1 GTSNPN, CDR2 SVGIG (reference sequence). CDR3 sequence: CAWRPLGIGETQYF. CDR3 nucleotide sequence: TGTGCCTGGAGGCCGCTCGGGATTGGGGAGACCCAGTACTTC.

The count of this clone is one. This chain uses TRBV5-1 with TRBJ1-1; 11 bases map to TRBD1. Germline V lookup: CDR1 SGHRS, CDR2 YFSETQ. CDR3 size: 16 residues. V was pared by 1 base and J by 5 bases, with 7 bases of the junction left unmatched. The CDR3 loop is CASSLWTGGADTEAFF. In DNA, the CDR3 is TGCGCCAGCAGCTTGTGGACAGGGGGCGCTGATACTGAAGCTTTCTTT.

This chain uses TRBV5-6 with TRBJ2-1; D remains ambiguous. Germline CDR1 SGHDT, CDR2 YYEEEE. Trimming cost V 0 bases and J 10 bases, with 5 bases left between them. The CDR3 loop spans 11 amino acids. This chain's CDR3 is CASSLVREQFF. The CDR3 bases are TGTGCCAGCAGCTTGGTCAGAGAGCAGTTCTTC.

V usage is TRBV27 and J usage is TRBJ2-7; 9 bases map to TRBD1. CDR1 MNHEY and CDR2 SMNVEV come from the germline V gene (reference sequence). Unmatched junction bases numbered 5, after V lost 3 bases and J lost 5 bases. This CDR3 is 14 amino acids long. CDR3 nucleotides: TGTGCCAGCAGTTTTTGGGACAGGGTGAACGAGCAGTACTTC. It specifies CASSFWDRVNEQYF.

The rearrangement uses TRBV7-2 and TRBJ2-7; 7 bases match TRBD2. The CDR3 runs 15 residues. V was pared by 5 bases and J by 7 bases, with 14 bases of the junction left unmatched. Germline V gives CDR1 SGHTA, CDR2 FQGNSA. The CDR3 reads CASSSTGLPPSEQYF. CDR3 sequence (DNA): TGTGCCAGCAGCAGTACGGGACTACCTCCTTCTGAGCAGTACTTC.